Listed here is a single TCR beta chain. Time point noted: newly diagnosed GD, antithyroid drugs for less than 3 months. The authors made the TCR library using RNA they extracted from PBMCs. The data derive from a study of regulatory T cells in long-lasting Graves disease. This CDR3 spans 16 amino acids. After removal of 6 bases from V and 0 bases from J, the junction contained 8 bases not matched to a gene. Germline loops: CDR1 MRHNA, CDR2 SNTAGT. Arm-PCR of CDR3 regions and iRepertoire HTBI primers were the basis on which TCR beta libraries were built. TCRdb re-called the multiplex PCR reads through MiXCR, storing one row per CDR3 protein. The sample lists 400,000 to 450,000 distinct CDR3 sequences, 15% occurring once. A further study also used this sample, focusing on T cells in Graves' hyperthyroidism and ophthalmopathy.

Sequences were derived from peripheral blood mononuclear cells (PBMCs), sampled at new diagnosis, from a patient treated with antithyroid drugs. V and J are TRBV6-4 and TRBJ2-4, with TRBD1 matching 7 bases. The TCR sequence derives from a young woman with Graves disease. This CDR3 reads CASRNRGTLAKNIQYF. The CDR3 coding sequence is TGTGCCAGCAGGAACAGGGGCACCTTAGCCAAAAACATTCAGTACTTC.